A single sample gave rise to the 14 T cell receptor beta chains below, sequenced in a study of beta chain features in type 1 diabetes. The study reverse transcribed the entire isolated RNA, so it sequenced expressed TCRB transcripts. Method: immunoSEQ multiplex PCR; TCRdb's copy keeps in-frame clones and lacks some. In the table there are almost 350,000 clones, around 8% of which are singletons. Sequenced: central memory CD4+ T cells from blood. The receptors originated from a woman in her late teens or twenties in good health.

The chain uses TRBV23-1 and TRBJ2-4; 10 nucleotides match TRBD1. TRBV23-1 is given ORF status, its function remaining uncertain. The length of the CDR3 is 17 residues. J lost 7 bases, V lost 10 bases, and 19 bases had no gene match. CDR3 sequence reads: CANGTGVTPVPGNIQYF. The CDR3 DNA follows: TGCGCCAACGGGACAGGGGTAACCCCGGTTCCGGGGAACATTCAGTACTTC.

At least ten counts were recorded for this clone. The J gene is TRBJ2-7, the V gene TRBV7-2; the match to TRBD1 covers 7 bases. The germline CDR1 and CDR2 sequences are SGHTA and FQGNSA. The CDR3 spans 13 residues. Trimming removed 3 bases from V and 2 bases from J; junction bases left unmatched: 1. CDR3 sequence (DNA): TGTGCCAGCAGCTTTGGGACAGCCTACGAGCAGTACTTC. Amino acids: CASSFGTAYEQYF. The entire variable domain, with the rest obtained from reference TRBV7-2 and TRBJ2-7, is as follows: GAGVSQSPSNKVTEKGKDVELRCDPISGHTALYWYRQSLGQGLEFLIYFQGNSAPDKSGLPSDRFSAERTGGSVSTLTIQRTQQEDSAVYLCASSFGTAYEQYFGPGTRLTVT.

The chain couples TRBV27 to TRBJ2-6, with D unclear. V shed 7 bases and J shed 2 bases, with 9 bases lying between them. CDR1 and CDR2 from the germline V gene are MNHEY and SMNVEV (reference sequence). The CDR3 has 14 amino acids. Here the CDR3 reads CASKMMTGANVLTF. DNA of the CDR3: TGTGCCAGCAAAATGATGACTGGGGCCAACGTCCTGACTTTC.

Concerning this clone itself: Other DNA sequences from this sample encode an identical CDR3 as well. This chain joins TRBV9 and TRBJ1-1; D uncertain. The V end was cut by 0 bases, the J end by 3 bases, with 6 bases between. The CDR3 has 13 amino acids. Germline CDR1 is SGDLS and CDR2 is YYNGEE. CDR3 protein: CASSVGGYTEAFF. The DNA for the CDR3 is TGTGCCAGCAGCGTAGGTGGGTACACTGAAGCTTTCTTT.

This clone appeared a few times. This chain joins TRBV7-3 and TRBJ2-1, with D maybe TRBD1 (6 bases). Trimming removed 3 bases from V and 6 bases from J, with 6 bases in between. Per germline, CDR1 SGHTA and CDR2 FQGTGA. This CDR3 contains 12 residues. CDR3 protein: CASSLTGNEQFF. DNA of the CDR3: TGTGCCAGCAGCTTGACAGGCAATGAGCAGTTCTTC.

This clone was counted between two and nine times. CDR3 region: CASSSSRDTEAFF. CDR3 in DNA: TGTGCCAGCAGCTCCAGTCGGGACACTGAAGCTTTCTTT. The chain links TRBV7-2 to TRBJ1-1; unclear D gene. Trimming shortened V by 4 bases and J by 3 bases, and 9 bases separated the two germline ends. The CDR3 totals 13 residues. Germline CDR1 and CDR2: SGHTA and FQGNSA. Based on the CDR3 plus reference TRBV7-2 and TRBJ1-1, the full variable domain is GAGVSQSPSNKVTEKGKDVELRCDPISGHTALYWYRQSLGQGLEFLIYFQGNSAPDKSGLPSDRFSAERTGGSVSTLTIQRTQQEDSAVYLCASSSSRDTEAFFGQGTRLTVV.

V is TRBV5-1 and J is TRBJ1-1; D call uncertain. The CDR3 covers 15 residues. The germline gives CDR1 SGHRS, CDR2 YFSETQ. V lost 2 bases and J 3 bases, leaving 14 bases between the germline ends. CDR3 sequence reads: CASSFVFGSDTEAFF. The CDR3 bases are TGCGCCAGCAGCTTCGTATTTGGATCGGACACTGAAGCTTTCTTT.

The chain's CDR3 is CASSVGPDGSYEQYF. CDR3 sequence (DNA): TGTGCCAGCAGCGTAGGCCCGGACGGATCCTACGAGCAGTACTTC. The chain has TRBV9 and TRBJ2-7; D is unresolved. The CDR3 loop spans 15 amino acids. The germline CDR1 and CDR2 sequences are SGDLS and YYNGEE. Trimming took off 0 bases at V and 1 base at J, with 11 bases between the two ends. Supplemented by reference TRBV9 and TRBJ2-7, the full variable domain reads DSGVTQTPKHLITATGQRVTLRCSPRSGDLSVYWYQQSLDQGLQFLIQYYNGEERAKGNILERFSAQQFPDLHSELNLSSLELGDSALYFCASSVGPDGSYEQYFGPGTRLTVT.

The V call is TRBV6-5, the J call TRBJ1-1; D is uncertain. Looked up from germline, CDR1 is MNHEY and CDR2 is SVGAGI. The CDR3 runs to 15 residues. Trimming left V 6 bases short and J 1 base short, with 15 bases between. The CDR3 DNA sequence: TGTGCCAGCAGCCGACCCGATAGTTCGAACACTGAAGCTTTCTTT. Translating gives CASSRPDSSNTEAFF.

This clone was counted ten times or more. The chain is built from TRBV5-6 and TRBJ2-1; 10 nucleotides align to TRBD1. CDR1 is SGHDT and CDR2 is YYEEEE in the germline V gene. The CDR3 has 14 amino acids. Trimming removed 0 bases from V and 8 bases from J; junction bases left unmatched: 2. CDR3 protein: CASSLGQGAYEQFF. Written as DNA, the CDR3 is TGTGCCAGCAGCTTGGGACAGGGGGCTTATGAGCAGTTCTTC.

This clone was seen a handful of times. V usage is TRBV4-2 and J usage is TRBJ2-5; D gene unclear. There are 13 residues in the CDR3. Looked up from germline, CDR1 is LGHNA and CDR2 is YNFKEQ. V gave up 2 bases and J gave up 3 bases, with 7 bases separating them. The chain's CDR3 is CASSQRREETQYF. The DNA for the CDR3 is TGTGCCAGCAGCCAACGCCGGGAAGAGACCCAGTACTTC.

This clone has only a few counts. V and J are TRBV6-6 and TRBJ2-1; D may correspond to TRBD1 or TRBD2 (5 bases each). Germline values: CDR1 MNHNY, CDR2 SVGAGI (reference sequence). The CDR3 has 14 residues. The germline V and J ends were trimmed by 6 bases and 5 bases, with 14 bases remaining between them. The CDR3 is CASRIPMGDNEQFF. The CDR3 bases are TGTGCCAGCAGAATTCCTATGGGGGACAATGAGCAGTTCTTC.

This clone was seen more than once but under ten times. The V and J genes are TRBV27 and TRBJ2-7, with TRBD1 identical over 9 bases. The V gene end was trimmed by 5 bases and the J gene end by 7 bases; junction bases not matched to a gene: 9. The CDR3 has 14 amino acids. Germline CDR1 MNHEY, CDR2 SMNVEV (reference sequence). The CDR3 bases are TGTGCCAGCAGTCGTGGACAGGGGCGCGGTGAGCAGTACTTC. Encoded protein: CASSRGQGRGEQYF.

This clone was counted only a few times. The chain carries TRBV29-1 and TRBJ2-3; weak D call: TRBD2 (5 bases). V was shortened by 4 bases and J by 2 bases, with 16 bases between the two germline ends. CDR1 is SQVTM and CDR2 is ANQGSEA in the germline V gene. The CDR3 spans 15 residues. CDR3 coding DNA: TGCAGCGTTGGGGAGTCCCGGGGTCTCACAGATACGCAGTATTTT. This sequence encodes CSVGESRGLTDTQYF.